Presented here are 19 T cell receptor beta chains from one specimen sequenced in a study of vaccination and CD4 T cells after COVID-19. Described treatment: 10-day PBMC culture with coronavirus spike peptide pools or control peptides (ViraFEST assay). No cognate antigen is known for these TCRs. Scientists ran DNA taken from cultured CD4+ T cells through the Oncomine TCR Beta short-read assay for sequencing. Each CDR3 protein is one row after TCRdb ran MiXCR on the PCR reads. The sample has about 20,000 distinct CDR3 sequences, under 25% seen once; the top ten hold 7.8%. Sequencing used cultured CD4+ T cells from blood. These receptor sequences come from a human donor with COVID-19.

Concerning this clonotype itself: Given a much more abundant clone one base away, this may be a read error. CDR3 residues: CSARGQGSHDYTF. For the CDR3, the DNA is TGCAGTGCTCGGGGACAGGGGAGTCATGACTACACCTTC. This chain links TRBV20-1 with TRBJ1-2, with 10 bases fitting TRBD1. J gave up 10 bases and V 5 bases, and 10 bases lay outside the gene matches. The CDR3 is 13 residues long. Germline CDR1 DFQATT, CDR2 SNEGSKA (reference sequence).

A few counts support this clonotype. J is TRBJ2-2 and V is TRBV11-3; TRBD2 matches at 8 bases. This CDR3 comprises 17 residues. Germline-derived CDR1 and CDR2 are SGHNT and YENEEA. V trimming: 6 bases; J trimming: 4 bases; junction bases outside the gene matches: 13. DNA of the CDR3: TGTGCCAGCAGGCCCTTCTCCGGGACTAGGGGCACCGGGGAGCTGTTTTTT. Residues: CASRPFSGTRGTGELFF.

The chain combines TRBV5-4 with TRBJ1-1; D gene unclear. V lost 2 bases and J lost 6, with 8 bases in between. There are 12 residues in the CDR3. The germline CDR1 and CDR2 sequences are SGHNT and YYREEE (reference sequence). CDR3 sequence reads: CASSFLGAEAFF. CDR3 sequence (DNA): TGTGCCAGCAGCTTTTTAGGCGCTGAAGCTTTCTTT.

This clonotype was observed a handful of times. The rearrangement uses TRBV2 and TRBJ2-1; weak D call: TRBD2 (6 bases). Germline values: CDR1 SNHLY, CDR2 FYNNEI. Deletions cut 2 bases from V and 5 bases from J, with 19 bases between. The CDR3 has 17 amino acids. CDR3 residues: CASSEWGRGISHNEQFF. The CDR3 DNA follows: TGTGCCAGCAGTGAATGGGGTCGGGGGATCTCGCACAATGAGCAGTTCTTC.

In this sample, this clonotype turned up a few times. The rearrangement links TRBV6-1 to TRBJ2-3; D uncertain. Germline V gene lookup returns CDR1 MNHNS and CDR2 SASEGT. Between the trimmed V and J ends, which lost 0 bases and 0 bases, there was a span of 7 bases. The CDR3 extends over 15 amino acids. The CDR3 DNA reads TGTGCCAGCAGTGAAGCGGGTCAGAGCACAGATACGCAGTATTTT. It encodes CASSEAGQSTDTQYF.

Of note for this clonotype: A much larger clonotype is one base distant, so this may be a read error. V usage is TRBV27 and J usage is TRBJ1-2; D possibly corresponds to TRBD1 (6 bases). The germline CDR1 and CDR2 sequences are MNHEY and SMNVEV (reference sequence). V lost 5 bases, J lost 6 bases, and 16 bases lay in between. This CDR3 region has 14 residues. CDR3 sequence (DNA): TGTGCCAGCAGTCCATCCGGGACATTGCATGGCTACACCTTC. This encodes CASSPSGTLHGYTF.

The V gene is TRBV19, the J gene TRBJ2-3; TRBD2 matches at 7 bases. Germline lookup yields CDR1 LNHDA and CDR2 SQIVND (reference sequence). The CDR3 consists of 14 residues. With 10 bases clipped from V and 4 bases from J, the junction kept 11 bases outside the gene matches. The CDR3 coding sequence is TGTGCCACCGAGACTAGCAACGGCGCAGATACGCAGTATTTT. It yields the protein CATETSNGADTQYF.

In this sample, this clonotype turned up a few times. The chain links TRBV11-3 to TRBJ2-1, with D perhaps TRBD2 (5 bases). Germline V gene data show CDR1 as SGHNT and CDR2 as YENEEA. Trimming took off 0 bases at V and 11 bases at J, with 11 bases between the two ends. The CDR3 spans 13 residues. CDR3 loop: CASSLDESGKQFF. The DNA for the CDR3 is TGTGCCAGCAGCTTAGATGAAAGCGGAAAGCAGTTCTTC.

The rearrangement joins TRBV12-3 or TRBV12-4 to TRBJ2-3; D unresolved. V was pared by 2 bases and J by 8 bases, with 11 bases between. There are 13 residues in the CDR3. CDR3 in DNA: TGTGCCAGCAGTTTAAACTTGGGAACTACGCAGTATTTT. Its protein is CASSLNLGTTQYF.

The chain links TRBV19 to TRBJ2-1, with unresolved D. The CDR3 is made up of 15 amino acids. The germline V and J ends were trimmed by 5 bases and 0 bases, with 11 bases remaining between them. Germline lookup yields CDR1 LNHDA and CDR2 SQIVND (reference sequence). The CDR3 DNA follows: TGTGCCAGTAGTGATCGACGGAGCTCCTACAATGAGCAGTTCTTC. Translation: CASSDRRSSYNEQFF.

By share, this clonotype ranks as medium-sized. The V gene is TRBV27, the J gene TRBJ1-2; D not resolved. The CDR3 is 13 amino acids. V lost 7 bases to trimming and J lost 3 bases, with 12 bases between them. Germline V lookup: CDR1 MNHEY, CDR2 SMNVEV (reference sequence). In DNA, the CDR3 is TGTGCCAGCATCGGACGGGGAGACTATGGCTACACCTTC. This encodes CASIGRGDYGYTF.

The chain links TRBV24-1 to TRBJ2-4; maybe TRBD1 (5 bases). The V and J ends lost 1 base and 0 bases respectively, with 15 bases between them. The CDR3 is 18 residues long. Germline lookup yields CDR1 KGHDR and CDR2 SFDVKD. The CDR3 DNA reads TGTGCCACCAGTGATTTAGCCGACAGAGGATTAGCCAAAAACATTCAGTACTTC. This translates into CATSDLADRGLAKNIQYF.

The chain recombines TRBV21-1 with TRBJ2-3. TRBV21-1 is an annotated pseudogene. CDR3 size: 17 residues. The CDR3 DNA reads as TGTGCCAGCAGCAAAGGGGGTGACGGGTCTAGCACAGATACGCAGTATTTT. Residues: CASSKGGDGSSTDTQYF.

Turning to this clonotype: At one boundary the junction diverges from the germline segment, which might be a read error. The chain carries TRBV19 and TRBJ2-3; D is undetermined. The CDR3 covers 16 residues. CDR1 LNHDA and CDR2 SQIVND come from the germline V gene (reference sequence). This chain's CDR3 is CATSGPVSTSTDTQYF. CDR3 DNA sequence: TGTGCCACTAGTGGTCCGGTGTCAACGTCCACAGATACGCAGTATTTT. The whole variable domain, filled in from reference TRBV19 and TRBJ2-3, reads DGGITQSPKYLFRKEGQNVTLSCEQNLNHDAMYWYRQDPGQGLRLIYYSQIVNDFQKGDIAEGYSVSREKKESFPLTVTSAQKNPTAFYLCATSGPVSTSTDTQYFGPGTRLTVL.

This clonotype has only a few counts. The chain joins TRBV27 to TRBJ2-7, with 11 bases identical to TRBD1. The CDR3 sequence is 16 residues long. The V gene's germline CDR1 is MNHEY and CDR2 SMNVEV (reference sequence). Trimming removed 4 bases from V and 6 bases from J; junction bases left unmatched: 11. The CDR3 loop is CASSSRTGQGVAEQYF. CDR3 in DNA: TGTGCCAGCAGTTCCCGAACGGGACAGGGGGTAGCCGAGCAGTACTTC.

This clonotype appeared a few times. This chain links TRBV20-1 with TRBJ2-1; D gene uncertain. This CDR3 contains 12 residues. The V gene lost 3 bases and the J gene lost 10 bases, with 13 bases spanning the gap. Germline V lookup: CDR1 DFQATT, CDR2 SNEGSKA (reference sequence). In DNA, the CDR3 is TGCAGTGCTAGCCGTGTGGACGCCGAGCAGTTCTTC. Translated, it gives CSASRVDAEQFF.

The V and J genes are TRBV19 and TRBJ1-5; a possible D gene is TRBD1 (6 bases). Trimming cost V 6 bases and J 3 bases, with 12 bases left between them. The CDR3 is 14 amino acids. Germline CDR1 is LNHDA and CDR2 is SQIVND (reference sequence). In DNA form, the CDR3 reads TGTGCCAGTAGCCTCACAGGGTACAATCAGCCCCAGCATTTT. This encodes CASSLTGYNQPQHF.

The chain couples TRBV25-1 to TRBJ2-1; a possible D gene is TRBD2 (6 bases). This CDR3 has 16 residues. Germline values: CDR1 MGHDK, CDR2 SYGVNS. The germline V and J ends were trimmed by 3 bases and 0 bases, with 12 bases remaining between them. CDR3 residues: CASSDPSVYSYNEQFF. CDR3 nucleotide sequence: TGTGCCAGCAGTGACCCTAGCGTGTACTCCTACAATGAGCAGTTCTTC.

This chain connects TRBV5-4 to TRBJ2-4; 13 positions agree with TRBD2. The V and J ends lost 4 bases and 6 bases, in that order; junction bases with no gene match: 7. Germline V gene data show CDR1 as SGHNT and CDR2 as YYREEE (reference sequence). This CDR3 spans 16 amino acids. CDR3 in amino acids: CASSVTSGGAGNIQYF. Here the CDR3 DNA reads TGTGCCAGCAGCGTAACTAGCGGGGGGGCCGGAAACATTCAGTACTTC. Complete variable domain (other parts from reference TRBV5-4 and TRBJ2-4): ETGVTQSPTHLIKTRGQQVTLRCSSQSGHNTVSWYQQALGQGPQFIFQYYREEENGRGNFPPRFSGLQFPNYSSELNVNALELDDSALYLCASSVTSGGAGNIQYFGAGTRLSVL.